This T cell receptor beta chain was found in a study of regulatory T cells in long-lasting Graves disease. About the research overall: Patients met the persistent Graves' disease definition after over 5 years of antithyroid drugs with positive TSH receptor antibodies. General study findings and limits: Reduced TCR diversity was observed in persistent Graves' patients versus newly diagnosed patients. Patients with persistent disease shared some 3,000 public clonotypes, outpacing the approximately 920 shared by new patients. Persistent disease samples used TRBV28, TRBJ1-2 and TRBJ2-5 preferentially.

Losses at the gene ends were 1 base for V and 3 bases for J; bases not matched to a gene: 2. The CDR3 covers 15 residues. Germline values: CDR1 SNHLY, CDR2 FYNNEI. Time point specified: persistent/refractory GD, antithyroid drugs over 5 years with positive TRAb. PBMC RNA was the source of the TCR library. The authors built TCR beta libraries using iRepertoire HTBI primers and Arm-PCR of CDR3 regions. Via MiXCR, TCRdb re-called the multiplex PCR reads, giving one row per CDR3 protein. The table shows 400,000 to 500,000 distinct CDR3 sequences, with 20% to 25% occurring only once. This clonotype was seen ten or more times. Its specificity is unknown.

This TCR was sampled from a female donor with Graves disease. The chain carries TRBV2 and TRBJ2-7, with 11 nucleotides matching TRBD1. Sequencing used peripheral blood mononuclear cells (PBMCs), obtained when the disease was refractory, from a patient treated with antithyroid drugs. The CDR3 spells CASSEGTGGIYEQYF. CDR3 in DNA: TGTGCCAGCAGTGAAGGGACAGGGGGCATCTACGAGCAGTACTTC.